This T cell receptor (beta chain) came from a study of tumor-infiltrating lymphocytes in primary liver carcinoma. Turning to the study itself: Tumors, staged T1-T3 N0M0, spanned roughly 4 to 11 cm. Samples produced roughly 3.65 to 8 million productive TCRbeta reads, comparable across tissue types. Study-wide findings and caveats: The difference in top-250-clone fraction between tumors and blood was significant, favoring tumors (p = 0.039).

Germline assignment: CDR1 SGHAT and CDR2 FQNNGV. The CDR3 has 17 amino acids. cDNA specific to TCR beta was made from around 450 ng of total RNA, with a constant-region primer employed for priming. Modified slightly, ARM-PCR produced TCR beta libraries over three nested multiplex PCR rounds. TRBV1-TRBV30 forward primers and a C-beta reverse primer were used in the first two PCR rounds, which each ran for about 10 cycles. TCRdb reanalysed the multiplex PCR reads using MiXCR and keeps one entry per CDR3 protein. The sample has tens of thousands of distinct CDR3 sequences; about 80% are singletons. Points on this clonotype: Its specificity is unknown. Sequence at one end of the junction differs from germline and may be a read error.

It was from approximately 20-30 mg of unsorted bulk tissue that RNA and DNA were co-extracted. This TCR was sampled from a man aged 35-49 years with primary liver carcinoma and hepatitis B virus infection. The rearrangement links TRBV11-2 to TRBJ2-2; 11 bases fit TRBD2. The sample comprised liver tumor tissue from sampling region 3. Subset noted: tumor region T3, left-lateral pole. The CDR3 DNA reads as TGTGCCATCAGCGCGGGACTAGCGGTCTCCCAGGCCGGGGAACTGTTTTTT. Translating it yields CAISAGLAVSQAGELFF.